The rows below give T cell receptor beta chains drawn from one sample of a study of cytomegalovirus exposure and HLA in healthy donors. The method was immunoSEQ multiplex PCR; TCRdb's version includes in-frame clones alone and lacks a portion of them. The sample comprises about 130,000 clones, about 83% of which are singletons, and around 1.2% rests with the top ten. Sample: PBMCs. The origin of the receptors is a girl between 2 and 10 years old in good health and CMV-seronegative. Both conserved end residues are part of each CDR3. The D gene is left open where the match is weak. Only some rows state a clone size, as once, few, many or a class for expanded clones.

J gene,V gene,D gene,clone size,CDR3 DNA,CDR3 protein
TRBJ2-3,TRBV9,.,.,TGTGCCAGCAGCGTAGGATCGCAGGTGACCACAGATACGCAGTATTTT,CASSVGSQVTTDTQYF
TRBJ2-3,TRBV25-1,TRBD2,.,TGTGCCAGCAGCCCGGGACTAGCGGGGCTCACAGATACGCAGTATTTT,CASSPGLAGLTDTQYF
TRBJ2-2,TRBV7-6,TRBD2,.,TGTGCCAGCAGCCTAAGTATTAGCGGGAGTAGTACCGGGGAGCTGTTTTTT,CASSLSISGSSTGELFF
TRBJ2-5,TRBV7-3,.,once,TGTGCCAGCAGCCAATATGGGGCCGCAGAGACCCAGTACTTC,CASSQYGAAETQYF
TRBJ1-2,TRBV7-9,.,.,TGTGCCAGCAGCCAGCGACAGAATGGCTACACCTTC,CASSQRQNGYTF
TRBJ1-5,TRBV2,.,.,TGTGCCAGCAGTGAAGAGCCAGGGGCGGCTCAGCCCCAGCATTTT,CASSEEPGAAQPQHF
TRBJ2-5,TRBV7-3,TRBD2,.,TGTGCCAGCAGCTCTAGCGGCGGGGAGACCCAGTACTTC,CASSSSGGETQYF
TRBJ2-3,TRBV5-1,TRBD2,.,TGCGCCAGCAGAATGCGACTAGCGGGGGGACGCACAGATACGCAGTATTTT,CASRMRLAGGRTDTQYF
TRBJ2-5,TRBV7-9,TRBD2,.,TGTGCCAGCAGCTATGCCCGCGGGGGGGAAGGGACCCAGTACTTC,CASSYARGGEGTQYF
TRBJ2-5,TRBV5-8,TRBD2,.,TGTGCCAGCATACTGGGGCGGGGGATTCCGGAGACCCAGTACTTC,CASILGRGIPETQYF
TRBJ2-3,TRBV10-3,TRBD2,few,TGTGCCATCAGTGAGGGACTAGCGGGAGCAGATACGCAGTATTTT,CAISEGLAGADTQYF
TRBJ1-2,TRBV5-6,.,.,TGTGCCAGCAGCAGCGGGATTTCAGCCGATAACTATGGCTACACCTTC,CASSSGISADNYGYTF
TRBJ1-1,TRBV7-6,.,once,TGTGCCAGCAGCATCCAACAGGGAAAGTCGAACACTGAAGCTTTCTTT,CASSIQQGKSNTEAFF
TRBJ1-1,TRBV27,.,once,TGTGCCAGCAGTTCCTACACAGGGACTGAAGCTTTCTTT,CASSSYTGTEAFF
TRBJ1-1,TRBV18,TRBD1,once,TGTGCCAGCTCACCGGACAGGGCGAACACTGAAGCTTTCTTT,CASSPDRANTEAFF
TRBJ2-1,TRBV4-3,TRBD2,.,TGCGCCAGCAGCCGTACTAGCGGGGGGGCCAGCAATGAGCAGTTCTTC,CASSRTSGGASNEQFF
TRBJ1-2,TRBV19,TRBD1,.,TGTGCCACCTTACACTCCTGGGACAGGGGGTTGAGTGGCTACACCTTC,CATLHSWDRGLSGYTF
TRBJ2-6,TRBV18,TRBD1,few,TGTGCCAGCTCACCCTCAGGGGGCTCTGGGGCCAACGTCCTGACTTTC,CASSPSGGSGANVLTF
TRBJ1-5,TRBV28,TRBD1,.,TGTGCCAGCGGCAACAGGGGTTCTTATCAGCCCCAGCATTTT,CASGNRGSYQPQHF
TRBJ2-7,TRBV29-1,TRBD1,.,TGCAGCGTTGGTTCTAGGGACAGAATCTACGAGCAGTACTTC,CSVGSRDRIYEQYF
TRBJ2-1,TRBV11-3,TRBD2,once,TGTGCCAGCAGCTTAGGGTCGCGGGGGGGCGTTAACACTGAGCAGTTCTTC,CASSLGSRGGVNTEQFF
TRBJ2-7,TRBV7-6,TRBD1,.,TGTGCCAGCAGCAGGACAGGGTACGAGCAGTACTTC,CASSRTGYEQYF
TRBJ2-5,TRBV5-1,TRBD2,once,TGCGCCAGCGGGGGTAGCGGGGAACAAGAGACCCAGTACTTC,CASGGSGEQETQYF
TRBJ2-7,TRBV5-6,.,once,TGTGCCAGCAGCTTTGGCTGGGGGGTCAACGAGCAGTACTTC,CASSFGWGVNEQYF
TRBJ1-2,TRBV6-5,TRBD1,once,TGTGCCAGCAGTTACGACAGGGGGGATGGCTACACCTTC,CASSYDRGDGYTF
TRBJ2-1,TRBV10-3,.,.,TGTGCCATCAGTGCTATGGGGCTACCCTACAATGAGCAGTTCTTC,CAISAMGLPYNEQFF
TRBJ2-7,TRBV7-2,.,.,TGTGCCAGCAGCTTATCGGGGTCGGGATACGAGCAGTACTTC,CASSLSGSGYEQYF
TRBJ2-3,TRBV6-1,TRBD1,.,TGTGCCAGCAGTGAAGCCTCGGGACAGGGAACAGATACGCAGTATTTT,CASSEASGQGTDTQYF
TRBJ2-7,TRBV27,.,.,TGTGCCAGCAGTTTATATAGTGGCGGGGAGCAGTACTTC,CASSLYSGGEQYF
TRBJ1-6,TRBV30,TRBD1,.,TGTGCCTGGAGTCACATAACGACAGGGGGGAATTCACCCCTCCACTTT,CAWSHITTGGNSPLHF
TRBJ2-7,TRBV29-1,.,.,TGCAGCGTTGGAGGCGGCGGGGACCGCTCCTACGAGCAGTACTTC,CSVGGGGDRSYEQYF
TRBJ2-7,TRBV5-8,TRBD2,.,TGTGCCAGCACCGAACTCCGGTGGGGGGGCGAGCAGTACTTC,CASTELRWGGEQYF
TRBJ2-1,TRBV30,.,.,TGTGCCTGGAGCCTCTACAATGAGCAGTTCTTC,CAWSLYNEQFF
TRBJ2-3,TRBV7-2,TRBD1,.,TGTGCCAGCAGCCGAACCGGGACAGGGGGCGGAGGAGATACGCAGTATTTT,CASSRTGTGGGGDTQYF
TRBJ2-3,TRBV10-3,TRBD1,.,TGTGCCATCAGAGGACAGGGTCAAACAGATACGCAGTATTTT,CAIRGQGQTDTQYF
TRBJ1-2,TRBV5-1,TRBD1,.,TGCGCCAGCACCCGTGAGACAGGGGCCCTGGTTGGTGGCTACACCTTC,CASTRETGALVGGYTF
TRBJ2-1,TRBV5-1,.,.,TGCGCCAGCAGCTTGGTCGTAGGGAGTTCTTACAATGAGCAGTTCTTC,CASSLVVGSSYNEQFF
TRBJ2-7,TRBV9,.,.,TGTGCCAGCAGCCCTCACGTCCAGGCGATGGACGAGCAGTACTTC,CASSPHVQAMDEQYF
TRBJ2-1,TRBV9,TRBD2,.,TGTGCCAGCAGCGTAGGGAGCGGGAGTATCTATGAGCAGTTCTTC,CASSVGSGSIYEQFF
TRBJ2-7,TRBV28,TRBD2,.,TGTGCCAGCAGTGACACTAGCGGGCCCTACGAGCAGTACTTC,CASSDTSGPYEQYF
TRBJ2-5,TRBV18,TRBD2,.,TGTGCCAGCTCACCAAGGGCGGGAGAAGAGACCCAGTACTTC,CASSPRAGEETQYF
TRBJ1-1,TRBV7-8,TRBD1,few,TGTGCCAGCAGCGTAAACAGGGGAGGCACTGAAGCTTTCTTT,CASSVNRGGTEAFF
TRBJ1-2,TRBV20-1,TRBD1,.,TGCAGTGCTTCGGACAGGGTTGGCTACACCTTC,CSASDRVGYTF
TRBJ2-7,TRBV15,.,.,TGTGCCACCAGCTCCCCACGCAGGGAGGTTTACGAGCAGTACTTC,CATSSPRREVYEQYF
TRBJ1-4,TRBV4-1,TRBD1,few,TGCGCCAGCAGCGCGCGAACAGGGGCGTACGAAAAACTGTTTTTT,CASSARTGAYEKLFF
TRBJ2-5,TRBV4-1,.,.,TGCGCCAGCAGCCAAAGCACGGAGACCCAGTACTTC,CASSQSTETQYF
TRBJ2-2,TRBV30,.,.,TGTGCCTGGAATACAGGGTCGAGTCGCACCGGGGAGCTGTTTTTT,CAWNTGSSRTGELFF
TRBJ2-7,TRBV7-8,TRBD1,.,TGTGCCAGCAGCTTAGCGGGTGGGGACAGGACGACCTACGAGCAGTACTTC,CASSLAGGDRTTYEQYF
TRBJ2-3,TRBV27,.,.,TGTGCCAGCAGTTTATCGGAGGGGGCCTACACAGATACGCAGTATTTT,CASSLSEGAYTDTQYF
TRBJ1-1,TRBV7-2,TRBD1,.,TGTGCCAGCAGCTTCAGGGGGTCTAACACTGAAGCTTTCTTT,CASSFRGSNTEAFF
TRBJ1-2,TRBV4-1,.,.,TGCGCCAGCAGCCAAGAGAAGGGAAGGGGCTATGGCTACACCTTC,CASSQEKGRGYGYTF